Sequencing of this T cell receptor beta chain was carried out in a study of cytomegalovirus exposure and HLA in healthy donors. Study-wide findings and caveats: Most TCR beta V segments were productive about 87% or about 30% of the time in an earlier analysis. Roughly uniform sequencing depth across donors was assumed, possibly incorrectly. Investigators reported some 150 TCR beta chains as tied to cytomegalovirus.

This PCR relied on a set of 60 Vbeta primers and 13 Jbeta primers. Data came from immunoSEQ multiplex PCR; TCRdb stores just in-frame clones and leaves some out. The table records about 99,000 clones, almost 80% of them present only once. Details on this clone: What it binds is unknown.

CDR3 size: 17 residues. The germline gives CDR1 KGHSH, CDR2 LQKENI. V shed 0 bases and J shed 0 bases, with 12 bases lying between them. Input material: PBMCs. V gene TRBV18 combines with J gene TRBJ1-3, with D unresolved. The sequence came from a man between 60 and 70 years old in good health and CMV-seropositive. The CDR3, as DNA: TGTGCCAGCTCACCACCGGTCCGGGGTGTCTCTGGAAACACCATATATTTT. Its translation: CASSPPVRGVSGNTIYF.